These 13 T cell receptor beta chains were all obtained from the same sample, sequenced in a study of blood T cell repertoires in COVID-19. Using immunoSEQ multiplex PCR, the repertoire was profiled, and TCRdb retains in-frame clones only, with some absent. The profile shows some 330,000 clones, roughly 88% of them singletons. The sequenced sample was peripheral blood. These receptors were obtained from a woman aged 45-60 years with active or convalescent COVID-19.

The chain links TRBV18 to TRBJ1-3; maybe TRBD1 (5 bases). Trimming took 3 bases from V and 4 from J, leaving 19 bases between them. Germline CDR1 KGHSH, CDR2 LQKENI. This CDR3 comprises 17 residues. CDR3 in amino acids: CASSPLGSGSSGNTIYF. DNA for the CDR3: TGTGCCAGCTCACCGTTGGGGTCAGGGTCGTCGGGAAACACCATATATTTT.

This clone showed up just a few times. This CDR3 reads CASSPGQGVYEQYF. CDR3 nucleotide sequence: TGTGCCAGCAGCCCCGGACAGGGGGTCTACGAGCAGTACTTC. The V and J genes are TRBV7-2 and TRBJ2-7; 10 bases fit TRBD1. V lost 5 bases and J lost 3; bases outside the gene matches: 4. CDR3 length: 14 residues. Germline values: CDR1 SGHTA, CDR2 FQGNSA.

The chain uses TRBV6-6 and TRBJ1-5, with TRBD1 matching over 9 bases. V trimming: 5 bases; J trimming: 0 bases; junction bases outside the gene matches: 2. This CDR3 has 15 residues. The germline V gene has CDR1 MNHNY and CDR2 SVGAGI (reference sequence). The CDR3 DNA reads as TGTGCCAGCAGTCGACAGGGGGATAGCAATCAGCCCCAGCATTTT. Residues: CASSRQGDSNQPQHF.

The CDR3 loop reads CASSSSGGSNEQYF. DNA for the CDR3: TGTGCCAGCAGTTCCAGCGGGGGGAGTAACGAGCAGTACTTC. This chain connects TRBV28 to TRBJ2-7; 9 nucleotides align to TRBD2. The trim removed 4 bases at V and 5 bases at J, leaving 6 bases unmatched. CDR1 MDHEN and CDR2 SYDVKM come from the germline V gene. This CDR3 is built from 14 residues.

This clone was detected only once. The CDR3 reads CASRSSGVKTSYNSPLHF. As DNA, the CDR3 is TGTGCCAGCAGAAGCTCAGGGGTCAAAACCTCCTATAATTCACCCCTCCACTTT. The V gene is TRBV2, the J gene TRBJ1-6; D perhaps matches TRBD1 (6 bases). The CDR3 is 18 amino acids. Per the germline V gene, CDR1 is SNHLY and CDR2 is FYNNEI. Trimming stripped 6 bases from V and 0 bases from J, with 18 bases between.

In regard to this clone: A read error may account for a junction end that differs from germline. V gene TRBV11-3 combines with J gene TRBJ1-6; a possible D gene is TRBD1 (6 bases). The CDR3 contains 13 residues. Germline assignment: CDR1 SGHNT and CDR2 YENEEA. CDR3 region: CASSLGGDSPLHF. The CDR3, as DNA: TGTGCCAGCAGTTTAGGGGGGGATTCACCCCTCCACTTT.

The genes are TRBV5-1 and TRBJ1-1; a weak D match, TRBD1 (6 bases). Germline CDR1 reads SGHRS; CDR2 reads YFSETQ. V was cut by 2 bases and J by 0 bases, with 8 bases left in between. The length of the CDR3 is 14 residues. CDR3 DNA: TGCGCCAGCAGCTTTGGGACACTGAACACTGAAGCTTTCTTT. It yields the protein CASSFGTLNTEAFF.

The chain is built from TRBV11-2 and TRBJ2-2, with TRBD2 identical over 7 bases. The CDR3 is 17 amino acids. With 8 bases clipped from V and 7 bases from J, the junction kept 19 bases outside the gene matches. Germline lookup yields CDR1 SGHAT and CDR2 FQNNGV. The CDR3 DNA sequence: TGTGCCAGCGGTCCCCAGGCTAGCGGCGTCACAGGCGGGGAGCTGTTTTTT. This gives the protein CASGPQASGVTGGELFF.

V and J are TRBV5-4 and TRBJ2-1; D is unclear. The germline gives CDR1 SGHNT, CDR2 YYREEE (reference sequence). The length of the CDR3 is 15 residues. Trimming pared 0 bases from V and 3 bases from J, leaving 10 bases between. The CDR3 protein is CASSLESGVYNEQFF. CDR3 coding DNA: TGTGCCAGCAGCTTGGAGTCGGGTGTCTACAATGAGCAGTTCTTC.

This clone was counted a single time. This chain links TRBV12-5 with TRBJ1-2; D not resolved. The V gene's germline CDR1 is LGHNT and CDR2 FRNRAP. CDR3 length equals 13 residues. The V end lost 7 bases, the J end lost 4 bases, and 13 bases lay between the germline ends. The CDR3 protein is CASAPTESYGYTF. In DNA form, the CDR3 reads TGTGCTAGTGCCCCTACAGAATCCTATGGCTACACCTTC.

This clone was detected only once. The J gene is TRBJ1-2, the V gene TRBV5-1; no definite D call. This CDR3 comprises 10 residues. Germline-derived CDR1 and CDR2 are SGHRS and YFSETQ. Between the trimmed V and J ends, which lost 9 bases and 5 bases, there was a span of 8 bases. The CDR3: CANPIYGYTF. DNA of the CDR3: TGCGCCAACCCTATATATGGCTACACCTTC.

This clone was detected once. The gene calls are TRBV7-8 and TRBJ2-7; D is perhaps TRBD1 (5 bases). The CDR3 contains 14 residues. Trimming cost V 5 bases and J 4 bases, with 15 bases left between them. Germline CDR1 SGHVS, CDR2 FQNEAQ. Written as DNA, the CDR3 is TGTGCCAGCAGCCCCCGCCCCGACAGTTACGAGCAGTACTTC. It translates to CASSPRPDSYEQYF.

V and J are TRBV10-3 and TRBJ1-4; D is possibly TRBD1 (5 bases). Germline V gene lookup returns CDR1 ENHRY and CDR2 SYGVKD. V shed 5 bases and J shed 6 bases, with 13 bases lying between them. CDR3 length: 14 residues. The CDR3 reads CAISPGGTDEKLFF. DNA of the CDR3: TGTGCCATCAGTCCTGGGGGGACGGATGAAAAACTGTTTTTT.